This TCR beta chain comes out of a study of T cells after yellow fever vaccination. Whole-study context: With SMART-Seq v4 Ultra Low Input, the fractions containing low cell numbers were prepared.

Study results and limitations: Researchers report a weaker secondary response that nonetheless peaked faster, day 5 versus 15. Boosting was followed by the reappearance of most primary-vaccination clones (roughly 95% CD4, about 88% CD8).

The germline CDR1 and CDR2 sequences are SGHNT and YYREEE (reference sequence). Trimming took 4 bases from V and 7 from J, leaving 17 bases between them. The CDR3 length is 15 residues. The sample holds many counts of this clonotype. Its target is unknown. 5'RACE template switching produced TCR cDNA carrying a universal primer site and UMIs. One entry per CDR3 protein results from TCRdb running MiXCR on the 5' RACE reads. The sample has 100,000 to 150,000 distinct CDR3 sequences; 7.4% are singletons. V and J are TRBV5-4 and TRBJ2-2; TRBD2 is a possible D gene (6 bases). The sequences come from CD4+ T cells sorted from PBMCs, collected 10 to 11 days after the first yellow fever vaccination. The TCR was taken from a man aged 18 to 35 who received the YFV17D yellow fever vaccine. CDR3 in DNA: TGTGCCAGCAGCCCCGCCGGGACTCTGGACGGGGAGCTGTTTTTT. Its protein is CASSPAGTLDGELFF.